The 27 T cell receptor beta chains below were found in one sample sequenced in a study of CD8+ T cells in alopecia areata. Treatment: oral pan-JAK inhibitor, 5-10 mg twice daily. Reverse transcribed after extraction, RNA yielded cDNA as the sequencing template. The protocol was immunoSEQ multiplex PCR, while the TCRdb copy is restricted to in-frame clones and leaves out a portion. The sample yields about 87,000 clones, 70% to 85% seen once. The sequences come from CD8+ T cells sorted from blood, collected at week 44, from a patient treated with tofacitinib. The origin of the receptors is a human donor with alopecia areata.

This chain connects TRBV12-5 to TRBJ2-1; D is uncertain. Trimming cost V 3 bases and J 0 bases, with 9 bases left between them. Germline V CDR1 and CDR2: LGHNT, FRNRAP. The CDR3 is 15 amino acids. The CDR3, as DNA: TGTGCTAGTGGTTTTGGTAGTAGCTCCTACAATGAGCAGTTCTTC. This encodes CASGFGSSSYNEQFF. Full variable domain (missing parts from reference TRBV12-5 and TRBJ2-1): DARVTQTPRHKVTEMGQEVTMRCQPILGHNTVFWYRQTMMQGLELLAYFRNRAPLDDSGMPKDRFSAEMPDATLATLKIQPSEPRDSAVYFCASGFGSSSYNEQFFGPGTRLTVL.

V usage is TRBV30 and J usage is TRBJ1-2; D uncertain. CDR1 is GTSNPN, CDR2 SVGIG, per germline (reference sequence). The CDR3 extends over 15 amino acids. V was pared by 8 bases and J by 8 bases, with 27 bases between. DNA of the CDR3: TGTGCCCAATGGTCCGAGACCCTTCCCCTCTACGGCTACACCTTC. Translation: CAQWSETLPLYGYTF.

This clone turned up a few times. The chain uses TRBV29-1 and TRBJ2-5; no definite D call. The CDR3 runs to 11 residues. The V end lost 6 bases, the J end lost 5 bases, and 10 bases lay between the germline ends. Germline-derived CDR1 and CDR2 are SQVTM and ANQGSEA. DNA of the CDR3: TGCAGCGTCCACGGGTCGGAGACCCAGTACTTC. This gives the protein CSVHGSETQYF.

This clone was recorded once. This sample includes further DNA sequences coding for the same CDR3. The gene calls are TRBV30 and TRBJ2-1; 10 nucleotides align to TRBD2. Unmatched junction bases numbered 4, after V lost 1 base and J lost 4 bases. Germline V gene lookup returns CDR1 GTSNPN and CDR2 SVGIG (reference sequence). The CDR3 loop spans 15 amino acids. The chain's CDR3 is CAWSETSGAYNEQFF. The CDR3 coding sequence is TGTGCCTGGAGTGAAACTAGCGGGGCTTACAATGAGCAGTTCTTC.

V and J are TRBV27 and TRBJ1-4; D gene unclear. This CDR3 has 15 amino acids. V dropped 2 bases and J dropped 0 bases, with 7 bases sitting between them. Germline values: CDR1 MNHEY, CDR2 SMNVEV (reference sequence). In DNA form, the CDR3 reads TGTGCCAGCAGTTTAAGCGTTGCAACTAATGAAAAACTGTTTTTT. This codes for CASSLSVATNEKLFF.

Judged by abundance, this clone is hyperexpanded. This chain connects TRBV5-1 to TRBJ2-7, with TRBD1 matching 7 bases. The CDR3 runs to 12 residues. V lost 5 bases and J lost 5; bases outside the gene matches: 4. Germline CDR1 SGHRS, CDR2 YFSETQ. The DNA of the CDR3 is TGCGCCAGCAGAAAAGGGGGCCACGAGCAGTACTTC. This encodes CASRKGGHEQYF.

The chain is built from TRBV29-1 and TRBJ2-7, with a tentative D call TRBD1 (7 bases). There are 13 residues in the CDR3. Germline V gene sequence: CDR1 SQVTM, CDR2 ANQGSEA. V was cut by 7 bases and J by 6 bases, with 19 bases left in between. CDR3: CSAEGAGGLEQYF. The CDR3 DNA follows: TGCAGCGCTGAGGGGGCAGGGGGGCTCGAGCAGTACTTC.

The V and J genes are TRBV14 and TRBJ2-2; D is perhaps TRBD1 or TRBD2 (5 bases each). With 3 bases removed from V and 6 bases from J, the gap between germline ends came to 8 bases. The CDR3 length is 13 residues. The germline CDR1 and CDR2 sequences are SGHDN and FVKESK. The CDR3 DNA follows: TGTGCCAGCAGCCACTCGGGACCCGGGGAGCTGTTTTTT. Translation gives CASSHSGPGELFF.

The chain uses TRBV18 and TRBJ1-2; 8 bases are a match to TRBD1. The CDR3 consists of 15 residues. The V gene's germline CDR1 is KGHSH and CDR2 LQKENI. J lost 6 bases, V lost 3 bases, and 9 bases had no gene match. CDR3 loop: CASSPEYRGDDGYTF. DNA of the CDR3: TGTGCCAGCTCACCGGAGTACAGGGGGGACGATGGCTACACCTTC.

The V and J genes are TRBV5-4 and TRBJ2-7, with 7 bases aligning to TRBD1. Germline V gene lookup returns CDR1 SGHNT and CDR2 YYREEE (reference sequence). This CDR3 contains 13 residues. J gave up 7 bases and V 4 bases, and 8 bases lay outside the gene matches. DNA for the CDR3: TGTGCCAGCAGCCAAGACAGGGCTTGGGAGCAGTACTTC. Its protein is CASSQDRAWEQYF.

The chain employs TRBV14 and TRBJ1-1; D is possibly TRBD1 (5 bases). Germline CDR1 reads SGHDN; CDR2 reads FVKESK. This CDR3 has 13 amino acids. V dropped 4 bases and J dropped 1 base, with 7 bases sitting between them. The CDR3, as DNA: TGTGCCAGCAGCCCGAGGGGGAACACTGAAGCTTTCTTT. Its translation is CASSPRGNTEAFF.

CDR3 DNA sequence: TGTGCCAGCAGCTCCTACTACGAGCAGTACTTC. Amino acids: CASSSYYEQYF. The chain combines TRBV11-2 with TRBJ2-7, with no clear D. The CDR3 has 11 amino acids. From germline, CDR1 is SGHAT and CDR2 FQNNGV. The ends were cut back, 4 bases at V and 3 bases at J, with 4 bases in the middle.

The gene calls are TRBV4-1 and TRBJ2-7, with 9 bases identical to TRBD2. V lost 3 bases to trimming and J lost 4 bases; unmatched junction nucleotides: 1. Germline CDR1 reads MGHRA; CDR2 reads YSYEKL. This CDR3 region has 13 residues. CDR3 sequence: CASSQGLAYEQYF. The CDR3 DNA reads as TGCGCCAGCAGCCAGGGACTAGCTTACGAGCAGTACTTC.

The CDR3: CASSKFVEGGTDTQYF. CDR3 sequence (DNA): TGTGCCAGCAGCAAGTTCGTCGAGGGCGGCACAGATACGCAGTATTTT. This chain joins TRBV7-6 and TRBJ2-3; D possibly corresponds to TRBD2 (5 bases). V lost 5 bases and J 1 base, leaving 16 bases between the germline ends. The CDR3 consists of 16 residues. Germline-derived CDR1 and CDR2 are SGHVS and FNYEAQ.

This sequence joins TRBV13 and TRBJ1-2, with TRBD1 as a possible D gene (5 bases). Germline V gene data show CDR1 as PRHDT and CDR2 as FYEKMQ (reference sequence). This CDR3 region has 14 residues. Trimming took 6 bases from V and 6 from J, leaving 17 bases between them. Here the CDR3 reads CASRLTVEIDGYTF. The CDR3 DNA reads as TGTGCCAGCAGACTGACAGTGGAGATCGATGGCTACACCTTC. The full variable domain, its missing parts supplied by reference TRBV13 and TRBJ1-2, is AAGVIQSPRHLIKEKRETATLKCYPIPRHDTVYWYQQGPGQDPQFLISFYEKMQSDKGSIPDRFSAQQFSDYHSELNMSSLELGDSALYFCASRLTVEIDGYTFGSGTRLTVV.

CDR3 region: CASTGGLQETQYF. CDR3 sequence (DNA): TGTGCCAGCACTGGGGGACTTCAAGAGACCCAGTACTTC. The chain couples TRBV2 to TRBJ2-5; D possibly corresponds to TRBD2 (6 bases). Germline-derived CDR1 and CDR2 are SNHLY and FYNNEI. The CDR3 runs to 13 residues. V was trimmed by 7 bases and J by 2 bases, leaving 11 bases between them.

This chain connects TRBV6-6 to TRBJ2-1; D uncertain. Trimming cost V 4 bases and J 9 bases, with 10 bases left between them. CDR3 length equals 12 residues. Germline CDR1 and CDR2: MNHNY and SVGAGI (reference sequence). The CDR3: CASSSRSLEQFF. The CDR3 DNA reads TGTGCCAGCAGTTCCCGAAGCCTTGAGCAGTTCTTC.

The chain employs TRBV19 and TRBJ1-2, with 10 bases that match TRBD1. The germline gives CDR1 LNHDA, CDR2 SQIVND (reference sequence). The CDR3 loop spans 14 amino acids. After removal of 5 bases from V and 8 bases from J, the junction contained 8 bases not matched to a gene. CDR3 residues: CASSPGQGSGGYTF. The CDR3 DNA sequence: TGTGCCAGTAGTCCGGGACAGGGGTCCGGCGGCTACACCTTC.

The DNA of the CDR3 is TGCGCCAGCAGTCGCGACAGGGGCTGGGATCAGCCCCAGCATTTT. It specifies CASSRDRGWDQPQHF. The rearrangement uses TRBV4-3 and TRBJ1-5; 8 bases are a match to TRBD1. V lost 6 bases and J lost 5; bases outside the gene matches: 9. From germline, CDR1 is LGHNA and CDR2 YSLEER. This CDR3 comprises 15 residues.

The V gene is TRBV7-2, the J gene TRBJ2-3, with TRBD1 identical over 11 bases. The CDR3 consists of 16 residues. V shed 5 bases and J 4 bases; nucleotides not matched to a gene: 8. Germline CDR1 is SGHTA and CDR2 is FQGNSA. The DNA of the CDR3 is TGTGCCAGCAGCCCGGGACAGGGGGAAGGGGCAGATACGCAGTATTTT. Its protein is CASSPGQGEGADTQYF.

The V call is TRBV11-2, the J call TRBJ2-3; no firm D call. Germline loops: CDR1 SGHAT, CDR2 FQNNGV. The CDR3 is 15 residues long. Trimming shortened V by 1 base and J by 1 base, and 9 bases separated the two germline ends. For the CDR3, the DNA is TGTGCCAGCAGCTTAGCGTGGTCAGGCACAGATACGCAGTATTTT. It yields the protein CASSLAWSGTDTQYF.

V gene TRBV20-1 combines with J gene TRBJ1-2, with D perhaps TRBD1 (6 bases). Germline V gene lookup returns CDR1 DFQATT and CDR2 SNEGSKA (reference sequence). The V end was cut by 6 bases, the J end by 8 bases, with 13 bases between. This CDR3 has 11 residues. The CDR3 region is CSARGGSGYTF. CDR3 DNA sequence: TGCAGTGCAAGGGGGGGCAGCGGCTACACCTTC.

The V and J genes are TRBV13 and TRBJ1-5; tentatively, D is TRBD1 (5 bases). The CDR3 extends over 12 amino acids. V was cut by 5 bases and J by 8 bases, with 10 bases left in between. Looked up from germline, CDR1 is PRHDT and CDR2 is FYEKMQ (reference sequence). The CDR3 loop reads CASSTLGEPQHF. The CDR3 DNA follows: TGTGCCAGCAGCACCTTGGGGGAGCCCCAGCATTTT.

This clone was seen a handful of times. V usage is TRBV4-3 and J usage is TRBJ2-7, with 9 bases aligning to TRBD1. This CDR3 has 14 amino acids. V lost 4 bases and J lost 6; bases outside the gene matches: 7. Germline CDR1 and CDR2: LGHNA and YSLEER. In DNA form, the CDR3 reads TGCGCCAGCAGCCGAGACAGGGGGGTCCGCGAGCAGTACTTC. Translating it yields CASSRDRGVREQYF.

The J gene is TRBJ1-1, the V gene TRBV7-9; D unresolved. Germline lookup yields CDR1 SEHNR and CDR2 FQNEAQ (reference sequence). Trimming removed 7 bases from V and 1 base from J, with 13 bases in between. This CDR3 is 14 amino acids long. The CDR3 reads CASIPAGRNTEAFF. CDR3 bases: TGTGCCAGCATTCCCGCGGGGAGGAACACTGAAGCTTTCTTT.

This clone was observed a few times. The chain recombines TRBV29-1 with TRBJ2-5; 7 nucleotides align to TRBD1. The CDR3 covers 12 residues. CDR1 and CDR2 (germline): SQVTM, ANQGSEA. The junction had 3 bases not matched to a gene; V was cut back by 4 bases and J by 4 bases. CDR3 protein: CSVGQGPETQYF. CDR3 sequence (DNA): TGCAGCGTTGGACAGGGCCCAGAGACCCAGTACTTC. Filled out from reference TRBV29-1 and TRBJ2-5, the complete variable domain reads SAVISQKPSRDICQRGTSLTIQCQVDSQVTMMFWYRQQPGQSLTLIATANQGSEATYESGFVIDKFPISRPNLTFSTLTVSNMSPEDSSIYLCSVGQGPETQYFGPGTRLLVL.

The CDR3 reads CASSLGDRGSDEQYF. The CDR3 coding sequence is TGTGCCAGCAGCTTAGGGGACAGGGGTTCCGACGAGCAGTACTTC. V gene TRBV7-3 combines with J gene TRBJ2-7, with TRBD1 matching 10 bases. Germline CDR1 is SGHTA and CDR2 is FQGTGA. The CDR3 extends over 15 amino acids. The V segment lost 2 bases and the J segment 5 bases; nucleotides outside the gene matches: 6.